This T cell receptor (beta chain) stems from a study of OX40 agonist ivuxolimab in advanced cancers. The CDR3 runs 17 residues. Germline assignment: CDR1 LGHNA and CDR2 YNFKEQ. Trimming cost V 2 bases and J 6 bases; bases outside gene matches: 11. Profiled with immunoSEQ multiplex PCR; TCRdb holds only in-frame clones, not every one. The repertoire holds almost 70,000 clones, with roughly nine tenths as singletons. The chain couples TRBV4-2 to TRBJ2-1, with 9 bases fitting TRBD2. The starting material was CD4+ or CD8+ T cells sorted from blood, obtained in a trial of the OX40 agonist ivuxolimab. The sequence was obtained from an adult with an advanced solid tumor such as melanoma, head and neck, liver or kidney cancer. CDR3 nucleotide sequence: TGTGCCAGCAGCCAACGCGGAGCGGGAGGAGGGTTCAATGAGCAGTTCTTC. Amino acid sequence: CASSQRGAGGGFNEQFF.